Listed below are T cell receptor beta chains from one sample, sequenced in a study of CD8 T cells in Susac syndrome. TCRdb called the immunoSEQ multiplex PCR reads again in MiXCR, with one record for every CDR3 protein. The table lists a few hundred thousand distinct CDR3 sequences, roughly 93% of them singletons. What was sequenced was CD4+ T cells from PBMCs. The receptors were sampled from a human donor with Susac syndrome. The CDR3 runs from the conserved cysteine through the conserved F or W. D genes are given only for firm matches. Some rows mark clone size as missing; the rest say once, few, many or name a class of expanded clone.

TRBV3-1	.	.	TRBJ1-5	TGTGCCAGCAGCCAAACAGAGGGGCCCCAGCATTTT	CASSQTEGPQHF
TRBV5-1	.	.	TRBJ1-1	TGCGCCAGCAGCTCGCAACAAAGAGACACTGAAGCTTTCTTT	CASSSQQRDTEAFF
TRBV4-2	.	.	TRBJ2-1	TGTGCCAGCAGCCAAGATGGCAGGGGAAATGAGCAGTTCTTC	CASSQDGRGNEQFF
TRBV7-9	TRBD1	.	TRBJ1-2	TGTGCCAGCAGCTTGGAGGGACAGGGGGCGGCTGGCTACACCTTC	CASSLEGQGAAGYTF
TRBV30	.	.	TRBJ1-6	TGTGCCTGGAGTGCAGGACGGGGCTTCTCATCACCCCTCCACTTT	CAWSAGRGFSSPLHF
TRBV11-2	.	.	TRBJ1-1	TGTGCCGTTCCCTTACGGGGAACTGAAGCTTTCTTT	CAVPLRGTEAFF
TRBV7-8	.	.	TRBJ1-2	TGTGCCAGCAGGGCGACTCGGATCGATGGCTACACCTTC	CASRATRIDGYTF
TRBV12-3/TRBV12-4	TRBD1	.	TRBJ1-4	TGTGCCAGCCGCAAGGACAGGGTGGCTAATGAAAAACTGTTTTTT	CASRKDRVANEKLFF
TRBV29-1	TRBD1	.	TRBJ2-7	TGCAGCGTTGACAGGGGGCTTGACGAGCAGTACTTC	CSVDRGLDEQYF
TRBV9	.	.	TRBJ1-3	TGTGCCAGCAGCACCCAGACCAAGTACGAAAACACCATATATTTT	CASSTQTKYENTIYF
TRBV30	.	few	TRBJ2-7	TGTGCCTGGAGTGCCTCCTACGAGCAGTACTTC	CAWSASYEQYF
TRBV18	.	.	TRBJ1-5	TGTGCCAGCTCACCAAACCAGAACCCCGGTCAGCCCCAGCATTTT	CASSPNQNPGQPQHF
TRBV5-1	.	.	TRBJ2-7	TGCGCCAGCAGCCCGACAGGAGGGAACAACGAGCAGTACTTC	CASSPTGGNNEQYF
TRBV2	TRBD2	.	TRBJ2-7	TGTGCCAGCAGTGAAGTTCCAGCGGGGGCCGTTTCCTACGAGCAGTACTTC	CASSEVPAGAVSYEQYF
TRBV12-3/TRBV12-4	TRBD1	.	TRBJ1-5	TGTGCCAGCAGTCCGGAGGTGGGGGACAGGGAGAACGGCAATCAGCCCCAGCATTTT	CASSPEVGDRENGNQPQHF
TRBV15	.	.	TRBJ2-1	TGTGCCACCACTCTACGCGTAATATCTGGGGCTAATGAGCAGTTCTTC	CATTLRVISGANEQFF
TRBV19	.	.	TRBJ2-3	TGTGCCAGTAGCAACGGCCGGGACTCCAGCACAGATACGCAGTATTTT	CASSNGRDSSTDTQYF
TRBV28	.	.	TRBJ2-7	TGTGCCAGCAGTTACGCCGGGGTCTACGAGCAGTACTTC	CASSYAGVYEQYF
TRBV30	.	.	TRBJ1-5	TGTGCCTGGAGTGTACAGAGCAATCAGCCCCAGCATTTT	CAWSVQSNQPQHF
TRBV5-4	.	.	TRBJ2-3	TGTGCCAGCAGCTACGAGGGCACTAGCACAGATACGCAGTATTTT	CASSYEGTSTDTQYF
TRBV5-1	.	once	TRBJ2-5	TGCGCCAGCAGCCCGGACCACTCCGCCCAGTACTTC	CASSPDHSAQYF
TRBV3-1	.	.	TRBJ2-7	TGTGCCAGCAGCCAAGAGGGCCGTAACTCCTACGAGCAGTACTTC	CASSQEGRNSYEQYF
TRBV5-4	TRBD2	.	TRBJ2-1	TGTGCCAGCAGCTTTGGCGGGGGGGCGGATGATGAGCAGTTCTTC	CASSFGGGADDEQFF
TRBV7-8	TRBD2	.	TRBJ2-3	TGTGCCAGCAACATACTAGCGACAGGCACAGATACGCAGTATTTT	CASNILATGTDTQYF
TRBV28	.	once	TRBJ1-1	TGTGCCAGCACCCAACGGAGGGAAGGAGCTTTCTTT	CASTQRREGAFF
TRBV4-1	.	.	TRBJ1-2	TGCGCCAGCAGCTCCCTTTTTACGACAGAGAACTATGGCTACACCTTC	CASSSLFTTENYGYTF
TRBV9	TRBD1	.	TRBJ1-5	TGTGCCAGCAGCGTAGGACAGGGTAGAAATCAGCCCCAGCATTTT	CASSVGQGRNQPQHF
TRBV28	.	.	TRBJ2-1	TGTGCCAGCACAAAGGAGACTTCCTACAATGAGCAGTTCTTC	CASTKETSYNEQFF
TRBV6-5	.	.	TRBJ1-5	TGTGCCAGCAGCCCACGGGGGGCTTATCAGCCCCAGCATTTT	CASSPRGAYQPQHF
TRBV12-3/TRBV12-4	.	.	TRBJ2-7	TGTGCCAGCAGTCCGACGAGCCTTCGGGAGCAGTACTTC	CASSPTSLREQYF
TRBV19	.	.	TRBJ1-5	TGTGCCAGTAGTACCCTGCCGACAGGTCCCCATCAGCCCCAGCATTTT	CASSTLPTGPHQPQHF
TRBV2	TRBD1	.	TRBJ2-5	TGTGCCAAAAAACAGGGGAGTCAAGAGACCCAGTACTTC	CAKKQGSQETQYF
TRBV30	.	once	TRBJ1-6	TGTGCCTGGAGTCTCCGACAGGAACTACCCCTCCACTTT	CAWSLRQELPLHF
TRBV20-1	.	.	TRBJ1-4	TGCAGTGCTTTACAGGGATATAGTGAAAAACTGTTTTTT	CSALQGYSEKLFF
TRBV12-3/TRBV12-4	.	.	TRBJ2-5	TGTGCCAGCAGTTTGGGGGTACGAGAGACCCAGTACTTC	CASSLGVRETQYF
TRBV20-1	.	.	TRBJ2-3	TGCAGTGCTAGCGGGACCGCCGGGGATACGCAGTATTTT	CSASGTAGDTQYF
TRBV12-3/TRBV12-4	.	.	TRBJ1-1	TGTGCCAGCAGGCCGGGCTCCATGAACACTGAAGCTTTCTTT	CASRPGSMNTEAFF
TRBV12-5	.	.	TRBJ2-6	TGTGCTAGTGGTCCGACAGTTACCGGGGCCAACGTCCTGACTTTC	CASGPTVTGANVLTF
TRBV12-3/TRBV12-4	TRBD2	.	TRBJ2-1	TGTGCCAGCAGTTCTAATAGCGGGGGGGCTAGGAATGAGCAGTTCTTC	CASSSNSGGARNEQFF
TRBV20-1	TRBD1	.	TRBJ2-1	TGCAGTGCTTTCCTGTACAGGGGTGGCAATGAGCAGTTCTTC	CSAFLYRGGNEQFF
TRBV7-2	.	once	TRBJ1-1	TGTGCCAGCAGCTTAGATTTGGCGGACACTGAAGCTTTCTTT	CASSLDLADTEAFF
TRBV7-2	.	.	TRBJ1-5	TGTGCCAGCAGCTTAAACAGGGACGGGCCCCAGCATTTT	CASSLNRDGPQHF